This T cell receptor beta chain is drawn from a study of cytomegalovirus exposure and HLA in healthy donors. PCR was performed using 60 Vbeta and 13 Jbeta primers. Sequencing was performed with immunoSEQ multiplex PCR; in TCRdb, only in-frame clones are kept and a portion is missing. Of 140,000 to 150,000 clones listed, about three quarters are singletons. This CDR3 region has 16 residues. Trimming at V came to 3 bases and at J to 7 bases, leaving 13 bases not matched to a gene. Germline CDR1 reads SGHTA; CDR2 reads FQGNSA. The receptor's source is a man in his forties in good health and CMV-seropositive. The sequenced material came from PBMCs. This sequence joins TRBV7-2 and TRBJ1-1, with TRBD1 matching 8 bases. In DNA, the CDR3 is TGTGCCAGCAGCTTGGCCGGGACAGGTGGTAGTAATGAAGCTTTCTTT. Translated: CASSLAGTGGSNEAFF.